Following are 25 T cell receptor beta chains from one sample sequenced in a study of graft-versus-host responses after intestinal transplantation. TCRdb keeps only in-frame clones here, not all; method: immunoSEQ multiplex PCR. The data show about 10,000 clones, under 40% seen once. Source: alloreactive CD4+ T cells from a mixed lymphocyte reaction culture, taken before transplantation. Subset described: CFSE-low proliferating T cells sorted from approximately 6-day pre-transplant mixed lymphocyte reaction (GvH or HvG direction). These receptors were taken from a human patient who was an organ donor for intestinal transplantation.

This clone showed up just a few times. The chain couples TRBV7-2 to TRBJ1-6, with 9 bases matching TRBD1. This CDR3 spans 19 amino acids. V lost 9 bases and J lost 0; bases outside the gene matches: 15. Germline V gene sequence: CDR1 SGHTA, CDR2 FQGNSA. Here the CDR3 DNA reads TGTGCCAGTCGTTTTGGAGGACAGGGGACGGGCTCCTATAATTCACCCCTCCACTTT. Translation: CASRFGGQGTGSYNSPLHF.

The chain employs TRBV15 and TRBJ2-5; the D is unclear. The CDR3 runs to 12 residues. The V gene's germline CDR1 is LNHNV and CDR2 YYDKDF (reference sequence). Trimming took off 3 bases at V and 5 bases at J, with 7 bases between the two ends. CDR3 nucleotide sequence: TGTGCCACCAGCAGGGCCCTCGAGACCCAGTACTTC. Protein product: CATSRALETQYF.

J is TRBJ1-2 and V is TRBV18; 7 bases are shared with TRBD1. Germline V gives CDR1 KGHSH, CDR2 LQKENI. The CDR3 is made up of 16 amino acids. Unmatched junction bases numbered 6, after V lost 0 bases and J lost 2 bases. CDR3 DNA sequence: TGTGCCAGCTCACCACCGGTACAGGGGCTAAACTATGGCTACACCTTC. Translating it yields CASSPPVQGLNYGYTF.

The chain couples TRBV11-2 to TRBJ2-1; no clear D. Germline-derived CDR1 and CDR2 are SGHAT and FQNNGV. Trimming pared 6 bases from V and 8 bases from J, leaving 11 bases between. This CDR3 region has 12 residues. The CDR3 DNA reads as TGTGCCAGCAGATTCAACCGGGATGAGCAGTTCTTC. It is translated as CASRFNRDEQFF.

The gene calls are TRBV30 and TRBJ1-2, with D possibly TRBD1 on 6 matching bases. CDR3 size: 12 residues. Looked up from germline, CDR1 is GTSNPN and CDR2 is SVGIG (reference sequence). With 2 bases removed from V and 6 bases from J, the gap between germline ends came to 10 bases. As DNA, the CDR3 is TGTGCCTGGAGTACAGGGTCCCATGGCTACACCTTC. Amino acids: CAWSTGSHGYTF.

In this sample, this clone turned up once. V gene TRBV19 combines with J gene TRBJ2-1; 8 bases align to TRBD1. The junction had 11 bases not matched to a gene; V was cut back by 5 bases and J by 8 bases. Germline CDR1 LNHDA, CDR2 SQIVND (reference sequence). The CDR3 spans 15 residues. This CDR3 reads CASSVLGTGRHEQFF. In DNA, the CDR3 is TGTGCCAGTAGTGTCCTTGGGACAGGAAGGCATGAGCAGTTCTTC.

This clone was seen more than once but under ten times. The rearrangement uses TRBV4-2 and TRBJ1-6; TRBD1 matches 9 bases. The CDR3 contains 17 residues. V trimming: 0 bases; J trimming: 6 bases; junction bases outside the gene matches: 6. CDR1 and CDR2 from the germline V gene are LGHNA and YNFKEQ. The chain's CDR3 is CASSQESADRGNSPLHF. The DNA for the CDR3 is TGTGCCAGCAGCCAAGAATCCGCGGACAGGGGTAATTCACCCCTCCACTTT.

J is TRBJ1-1 and V is TRBV4-2; D may be TRBD1 (5 bases). The germline V and J ends were trimmed by 4 bases and 7 bases, with 13 bases remaining between them. CDR1 and CDR2 (germline): LGHNA, YNFKEQ. The length of the CDR3 is 13 residues. The CDR3 sequence is CASSRRGEDEAFF. DNA for the CDR3: TGTGCCAGCAGCCGCCGGGGGGAGGATGAAGCTTTCTTT.

The J gene is TRBJ2-3, the V gene TRBV5-5; 7 positions match TRBD1. The CDR3 loop spans 13 amino acids. The germline V gene has CDR1 SGHKS and CDR2 YYEKEE (reference sequence). With 7 bases clipped from V and 2 bases from J, the junction kept 4 bases outside the gene matches. CDR3 coding DNA: TGTGCCAGCCGACAGGGACCCACAGATACGCAGTATTTT. This encodes CASRQGPTDTQYF.

This clone has a handful of counts. The chain combines TRBV9 with TRBJ1-5; D remains ambiguous. Germline V gives CDR1 SGDLS, CDR2 YYNGEE. Trimming took off 3 bases at V and 4 bases at J, with 20 bases between the two ends. CDR3 length equals 17 residues. Here the CDR3 DNA reads TGTGCCAGCAGCGGGGCCCATCCGGTCGGTGGGAATCAGCCCCAGCATTTT. It is translated as CASSGAHPVGGNQPQHF.

This chain joins TRBV27 and TRBJ1-6, with 7 bases identical to TRBD1. Germline lookup yields CDR1 MNHEY and CDR2 SMNVEV (reference sequence). V lost 2 bases and J lost 7; bases outside the gene matches: 11. The CDR3 covers 17 residues. As DNA, the CDR3 is TGTGCCAGCAGTTTAGTAGTCAGGACAGGAGGGAATTCACCCCTCCACTTT. Protein product: CASSLVVRTGGNSPLHF.

The V call is TRBV18, the J call TRBJ1-3, with D possibly matching TRBD1 (5 bases). Looked up from germline, CDR1 is KGHSH and CDR2 is LQKENI. The CDR3 loop spans 14 amino acids. V dropped 4 bases and J dropped 7 bases, with 14 bases sitting between them. The CDR3 sequence is CASSQGRPGNTIYF. The CDR3 nucleotides read TGTGCCAGCTCACAGGGGCGACCGGGTAACACCATATATTTT.

The CDR3: CASSSYRDWMNTGELFF. The DNA of the CDR3 is TGTGCCAGCAGCTCATACCGGGACTGGATGAACACCGGGGAGCTGTTTTTT. The J gene is TRBJ2-2, the V gene TRBV7-3; TRBD2 might be the D (6 bases). Per the germline V gene, CDR1 is SGHTA and CDR2 is FQGTGA. Trimming cost V 4 bases and J 1 base, with 16 bases left between them. The CDR3 extends over 17 amino acids.

This chain joins TRBV7-9 and TRBJ1-2; D not resolved. The length of the CDR3 is 16 residues. Germline V lookup: CDR1 SEHNR, CDR2 FQNEAQ (reference sequence). Trimming took 3 bases from V and 3 from J, leaving 17 bases between them. The CDR3 here is CASSFHVVGEDYGYTF. The CDR3, as DNA: TGTGCCAGCAGCTTCCATGTGGTGGGAGAAGACTATGGCTACACCTTC.

The chain uses TRBV5-1 and TRBJ1-4; 10 bases map to TRBD1. J was trimmed by 3 bases and V by 8 bases; bases with no gene match: 4. Germline V CDR1 and CDR2: SGHRS, YFSETQ. The CDR3 runs to 14 residues. This chain's CDR3 is CASRQGAANEKLFF. The CDR3 DNA reads TGCGCCAGTCGACAGGGGGCGGCTAATGAAAAACTGTTTTTT.

This clone was found a few times. CDR3 in amino acids: CASSRDRGEKLFF. The CDR3 nucleotides are TGTGCCAGCAGCCGCGACAGGGGAGAAAAACTGTTTTTT. This chain links TRBV13 with TRBJ1-4, with TRBD1 identical over 8 bases. The germline gives CDR1 PRHDT, CDR2 FYEKMQ (reference sequence). Trimming at V came to 5 bases and at J to 8 bases, leaving 4 bases not matched to a gene. The CDR3 length is 13 residues.

This clone was observed a few times. The J gene is TRBJ2-1, the V gene TRBV7-2; TRBD2 aligns across 8 bases. CDR1 is SGHTA and CDR2 is FQGNSA in the germline V gene. The CDR3 is made up of 15 amino acids. The junction had 4 bases not matched to a gene; V was cut back by 3 bases and J by 3 bases. The CDR3: CASSFSSGGYNEQFF. CDR3 nucleotide sequence: TGTGCCAGCAGCTTTTCGAGCGGGGGCTACAATGAGCAGTTCTTC.

V is TRBV19 and J is TRBJ2-5, with 9 bases that match TRBD2. TRBJ2-7 matches the DNA end more closely, so the J call is doubtful. Germline CDR1 is LNHDA and CDR2 is SQIVND (reference sequence). The CDR3 is 15 residues long. The CDR3 region has the DNA TGTGCCAGTAGTATAGTTGCTAGCGGGGCCTACGAGCAGTACTTC. It yields the protein CASSIVASGAYEQYF.

The rearrangement joins TRBV7-9 to TRBJ1-6, with D unresolved. The ends were cut back, 5 bases at V and 10 bases at J, with 18 bases in the middle. The CDR3 contains 15 residues. Germline V lookup: CDR1 SEHNR, CDR2 FQNEAQ (reference sequence). The CDR3 DNA reads TGTGCCAGCAGCCGCGGGAGGGCAGTCGAATCACCCCTCCACTTT. Amino acid sequence: CASSRGRAVESPLHF.

The chain links TRBV18 to TRBJ2-1, with 9 bases matching TRBD2. J lost 9 bases, V lost 1 base, and 10 bases had no gene match. Germline assignment: CDR1 KGHSH and CDR2 LQKENI. The CDR3 spans 16 residues. The CDR3 is CASSPLAGGQVIEQFF. For the CDR3, the DNA is TGTGCCAGCTCACCACTCGCGGGGGGGCAAGTAATTGAGCAGTTCTTC.

The genes are TRBV6-5 and TRBJ1-6; D is uncertain. Germline CDR1 and CDR2: MNHEY and SVGAGI. This CDR3 has 12 amino acids. V was cut by 3 bases and J by 10 bases, with 7 bases left in between. CDR3 nucleotide sequence: TGTGCCAGCAGTTATTCGACATCACCCCTCCACTTT. It translates to CASSYSTSPLHF.

This clone is medium-sized within its sample. CDR3 loop: CASSVSGGAYNEQFF. The CDR3 DNA reads TGTGCCAGCAGTGTTAGCGGGGGGGCCTACAATGAGCAGTTCTTC. This chain connects TRBV6-5 to TRBJ2-1, with TRBD2 identical over 11 bases. V lost 5 bases to trimming and J lost 2 bases; unmatched junction nucleotides: 2. Germline V gene data show CDR1 as MNHEY and CDR2 as SVGAGI. There are 15 residues in the CDR3.

This sequence joins TRBV19 and TRBJ2-2; D gene ambiguous. This CDR3 region has 14 residues. Trimming removed 7 bases from V and 6 bases from J, with 15 bases in between. CDR1 and CDR2 (germline): LNHDA, SQIVND (reference sequence). The CDR3 here is CASTPVGQSGELFF. CDR3 sequence (DNA): TGTGCCAGTACCCCAGTGGGCCAGTCCGGGGAGCTGTTTTTT.

This chain links TRBV9 with TRBJ1-2; D is unclear. Between the trimmed V and J ends, which lost 6 bases and 6 bases, there was a span of 18 bases. CDR1 is SGDLS and CDR2 is YYNGEE in the germline V gene. This CDR3 contains 14 residues. CDR3 coding DNA: TGTGCCAGCACCGTCTCCCTCGCCCCAGATGGCTACACCTTC. Its translation: CASTVSLAPDGYTF.

This clone occurred a few times. The rearrangement uses TRBV7-3 and TRBJ1-2; possible D gene TRBD1, 5 bases. Deletions cut 2 bases from V and 6 bases from J, with 16 bases between. CDR3 length equals 15 residues. Germline CDR1 and CDR2: SGHTA and FQGTGA. This chain's CDR3 is CASSLARAGRDGYTF. In nucleotides, the CDR3 is TGTGCCAGCAGCTTAGCGCGGGCAGGGAGGGATGGCTACACCTTC.